The rows below give T cell receptor beta chains drawn from one sample of a study of T-cell reconstitution after alpha-beta-depleted transplantation in children. TCRdb re-analysed the PCR reads in MiXCR, keeping a single row per CDR3 protein. The sample lists some 600,000 distinct CDR3 sequences, roughly 17% occurring once. The specimen comprised PBMCs from the stem cell graft donor, sampled from the stem cell graft. These receptors originate from a human donor who donated a stem cell graft to a child with acute myeloid leukemia. The CDR3 runs from the conserved cysteine through the conserved F or W. The order of the fields is clone size, J gene, D gene, V gene, CDR3 protein, CDR3 DNA. The D gene is left open where the match is weak. Rows give clone size only sometimes, using once, few, many, or a class for an expanded clone.

few TRBJ1-1 NA TRBV5-1 CASSLSGWGNTEAFF TGCGCCAGCAGCTTGTCAGGGTGGGGGAACACTGAAGCTTTCTTT
many TRBJ1-1 TRBD1 TRBV9 CASSSGQRAFF TGTGCCAGCAGCTCGGGACAGAGGGCTTTCTTT
NA TRBJ1-2 NA TRBV12-3/TRBV12-4 CASNGGAYYGYTF TGTGCCAGCAACGGAGGAGCTTACTATGGCTACACCTTC
NA TRBJ2-3 NA TRBV6-1 CASSEARIADTDTQYF TGTGCCAGCAGTGAAGCCAGGATAGCGGACACAGATACGCAGTATTTT
NA TRBJ2-5 TRBD2 TRBV20-1 CSAYTSGGPETQYF TGCAGTGCCTATACTAGCGGGGGCCCGGAGACCCAGTACTTC
many TRBJ1-5 NA TRBV20-1 CSADRSYQPQHF TGCAGTGCCGACAGGAGTTATCAGCCCCAGCATTTT
NA TRBJ2-1 NA TRBV10-3 CAISGTINEQFF TGTGCCATCAGTGGGACAATAAATGAGCAGTTCTTC
many TRBJ2-5 NA TRBV4-3 CASSQDRAEEETQYF TGCGCCAGCAGCCAAGATCGGGCAGAAGAAGAGACCCAGTACTTC
many TRBJ2-5 NA TRBV5-6 CASTLGGQETQYF TGTGCCAGCACCCTCGGAGGTCAAGAGACCCAGTACTTC
many TRBJ2-5 NA TRBV25-1 CASSGYRTQYF TGTGCCAGCAGTGGGTACAGGACCCAGTACTTC
NA TRBJ2-3 TRBD1 TRBV6-1 CAGDRAGTDTQYF TGTGCCGGAGACAGGGCTGGAACAGATACGCAGTATTTT
few TRBJ1-4 TRBD1 TRBV12-3/TRBV12-4 CASSPDRGPTNEKLFF TGTGCCAGCAGTCCGGACAGGGGGCCGACTAATGAAAAACTGTTTTTT
many TRBJ1-2 NA TRBV20-1 CSASPRELGGYTF TGCAGTGCCTCCCCAAGGGAGCTAGGTGGCTACACCTTC
few TRBJ2-7 NA TRBV12-3/TRBV12-4 CASSSSGPSEEQYF TGTGCCAGCAGTTCCTCGGGACCGAGTGAAGAGCAGTACTTC
NA TRBJ2-3 TRBD2 TRBV7-3 CASTLLGRLAVKSTDTQYF TGTGCCAGCACCTTACTCGGTAGACTAGCGGTTAAGAGCACAGATACGCAGTATTTT
many TRBJ1-1 NA TRBV29-1 CSVSQGFMNTEAFF TGCAGCGTGTCGCAGGGGTTCATGAACACTGAAGCTTTCTTT
NA TRBJ1-1 NA TRBV6-1 CASRRQARRGEAFF TGTGCCAGCAGACGACAAGCACGACGGGGTGAAGCTTTCTTT
few TRBJ1-2 NA TRBV4-3 CASSQKQGYGYTF TGCGCCAGCAGCCAGAAACAGGGCTATGGCTACACCTTT
many TRBJ2-3 TRBD2 TRBV29-1 CSVEDGGGAADTQYF TGCAGCGTTGAAGATGGCGGGGGGGCGGCAGATACGCAGTATTTT
many TRBJ2-1 TRBD2 TRBV20-1 CSAEDSGGADNEQFF TGCAGTGCTGAGGATAGCGGGGGAGCGGACAATGAGCAGTTCTTC
many TRBJ2-5 TRBD2 TRBV29-1 CSVESSGEETHYF TGCAGCGTTGAGTCTAGCGGGGAAGAGACCCATTACTTC
few TRBJ2-3 NA TRBV7-2 CASSPGIRSTDTQYF TGTGCCAGCAGCCCCGGAATCCGTAGCACAGATACGCAGTATTTT
many TRBJ2-1 TRBD2 TRBV5-1 CASSLISGGNNEQFF TGCGCCAGCAGCTTGATTAGCGGGGGGAACAATGAGCAGTTCTTC
few TRBJ1-3 NA TRBV6-1 CATNIGFTGNTIYF TGTGCCACTAATATAGGGTTTACTGGAAACACCATATATTTT
NA TRBJ1-2 NA TRBV4-1 CASSQNSRTYRNGYTF TGCGCCAGCAGCCAGAACTCTCGGACTTACCGAAATGGCTACACCTTC
many TRBJ2-1 TRBD1 TRBV20-1 CSARTGGAPYNEQFF TGCAGTGCTAGGACAGGGGGCGCCCCCTACAATGAGCAGTTCTTC
NA TRBJ2-3 NA TRBV12-3/TRBV12-4 CASSLDSGDTQYF TGTGCCAGCAGCCTGGACAGTGGAGATACGCAGTATTTT
NA TRBJ2-3 TRBD2 TRBV15 CATSRDREGRDTDTQYF TGTGCCACCAGCAGAGATCGGGAGGGACGAGACACAGATACGCAGTATTTT
NA TRBJ1-1 NA TRBV5-1 CASSLGDNLNTDAFF TGCGCCAGCAGCTTGGGAGACAACCTGAACACTGACGCTTTCTTT
NA TRBJ2-1 NA TRBV20-1 CSARRDLAGPGNEQFF TGCAGTGCTAGGAGGGATCTGGCGGGGCCTGGCAATGAGCAGTTCTTC
few TRBJ1-2 NA TRBV6-1 CASSESKITYGYTF TGTGCCAGCAGTGAAAGTAAGATAACCTATGGCTACACCTTC
few TRBJ1-1 NA TRBV28 CASSSLDVNTEAFF TGTGCCAGCAGTTCCCTGGACGTGAACACTGAAGCTTTCTTT
many TRBJ2-3 NA TRBV20-1 CSVGGEGTDTQYF TGCAGTGTTGGGGGTGAGGGCACAGATACGCAGTATTTT